This record concerns one T cell receptor (beta chain) sequence. Per the germline V gene, CDR1 is MDHEN and CDR2 is SYDVKM. The J segment lost 7 bases and the V segment lost 2 bases, leaving 5 bases of the junction unmatched. The CDR3 consists of 15 residues. Sorted subsets were amplified in replicate PCRs using 200 ng DNA, approximately 30,000 T cell genomes. TCRdb's copy holds only in-frame clones and misses some; the assay was immunoSEQ multiplex PCR. The sample yields 2,100,000 or so clones, about 94% seen once. The sample originates from a study of shared clonotypes between healthy human individuals. For the study at large: Each donor's CD8 memory used one plate, CD8 naive two, each CD4 subset three.

The origin of this receptor is a man aged 18 to 35 in good health. The gene calls are TRBV28 and TRBJ2-1, with 10 bases aligning to TRBD2. Sequenced input: naive CD4+ T cells sorted from blood. Stated subset: CD45RA+ positively selected. The CDR3 DNA reads TGTGCCAGCAGTTTAGCTAGCGGGGGCTGGAATGAGCAGTTCTTC. Its protein is CASSLASGGWNEQFF. Complete variable domain (other parts from reference TRBV28 and TRBJ2-1): DVKVTQSSRYLVKRTGEKVFLECVQDMDHENMFWYRQDPGLGLRLIYFSYDVKMKEKGDIPEGYSVSREKKERFSLILESASTNQTSMYLCASSLASGGWNEQFFGPGTRLTVL.